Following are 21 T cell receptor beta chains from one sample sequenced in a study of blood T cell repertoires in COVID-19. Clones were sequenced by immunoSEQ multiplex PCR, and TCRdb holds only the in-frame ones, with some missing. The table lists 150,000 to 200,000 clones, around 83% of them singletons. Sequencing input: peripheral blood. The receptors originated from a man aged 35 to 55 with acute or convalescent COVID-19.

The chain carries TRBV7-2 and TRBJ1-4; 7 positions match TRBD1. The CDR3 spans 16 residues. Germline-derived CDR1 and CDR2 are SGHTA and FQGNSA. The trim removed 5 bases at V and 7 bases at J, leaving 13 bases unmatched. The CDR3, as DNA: TGTGCCAGCAGCAAGGACAGGTTTCGGAAGGTTGAAAAACTGTTTTTT. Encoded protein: CASSKDRFRKVEKLFF.

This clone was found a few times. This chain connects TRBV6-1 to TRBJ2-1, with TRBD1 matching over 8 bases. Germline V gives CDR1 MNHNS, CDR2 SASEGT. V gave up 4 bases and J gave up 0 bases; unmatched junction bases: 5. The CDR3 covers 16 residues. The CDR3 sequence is CASSVQGVGSYNEQFF. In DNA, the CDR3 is TGTGCCAGCAGTGTACAGGGGGTTGGCTCCTACAATGAGCAGTTCTTC.

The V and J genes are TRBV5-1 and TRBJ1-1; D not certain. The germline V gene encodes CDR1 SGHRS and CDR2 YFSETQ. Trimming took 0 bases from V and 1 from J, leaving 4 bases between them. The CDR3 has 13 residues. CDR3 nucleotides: TGCGCCAGCAGCTTGGGCAGGAACACTGAAGCTTTCTTT. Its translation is CASSLGRNTEAFF.

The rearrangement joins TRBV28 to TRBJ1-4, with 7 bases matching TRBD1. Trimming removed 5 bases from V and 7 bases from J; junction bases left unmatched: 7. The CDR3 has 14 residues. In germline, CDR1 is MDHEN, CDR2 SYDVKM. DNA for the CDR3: TGTGCCAGCAGTACAGGACAGGATCCTGAAAAACTGTTTTTT. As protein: CASSTGQDPEKLFF. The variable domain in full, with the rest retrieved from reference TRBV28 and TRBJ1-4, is DVKVTQSSRYLVKRTGEKVFLECVQDMDHENMFWYRQDPGLGLRLIYFSYDVKMKEKGDIPEGYSVSREKKERFSLILESASTNQTSMYLCASSTGQDPEKLFFGSGTQLSVL.

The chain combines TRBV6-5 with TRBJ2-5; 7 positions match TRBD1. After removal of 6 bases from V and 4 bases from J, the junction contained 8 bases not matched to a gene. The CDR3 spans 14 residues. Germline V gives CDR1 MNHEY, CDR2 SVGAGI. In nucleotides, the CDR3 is TGTGCCAGCAGGTCCCGGGACAGAGGAGAGACCCAGTACTTC. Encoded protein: CASRSRDRGETQYF.

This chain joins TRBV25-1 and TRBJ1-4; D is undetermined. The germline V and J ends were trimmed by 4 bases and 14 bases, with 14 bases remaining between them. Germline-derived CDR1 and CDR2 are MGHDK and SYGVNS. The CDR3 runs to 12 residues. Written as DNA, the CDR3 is TGTGCCAGCAGTGGCCCTACAGTGCTCCTGTTTTTT. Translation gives CASSGPTVLLFF.

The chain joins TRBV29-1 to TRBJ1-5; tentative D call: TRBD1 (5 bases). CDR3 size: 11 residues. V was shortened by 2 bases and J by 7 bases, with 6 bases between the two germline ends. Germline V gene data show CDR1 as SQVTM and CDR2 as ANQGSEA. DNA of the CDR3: TGCAGCGTTGAACAGGGCCAGCCCCAGCATTTT. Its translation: CSVEQGQPQHF. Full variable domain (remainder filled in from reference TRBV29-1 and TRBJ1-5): SAVISQKPSRDICQRGTSLTIQCQVDSQVTMMFWYRQQPGQSLTLIATANQGSEATYESGFVIDKFPISRPNLTFSTLTVSNMSPEDSSIYLCSVEQGQPQHFGDGTRLSIL.

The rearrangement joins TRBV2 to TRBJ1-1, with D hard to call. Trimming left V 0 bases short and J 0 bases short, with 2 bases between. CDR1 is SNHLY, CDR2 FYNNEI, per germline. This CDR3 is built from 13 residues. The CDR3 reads CASSEAVNTEAFF. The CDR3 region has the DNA TGTGCCAGCAGTGAAGCCGTGAACACTGAAGCTTTCTTT.

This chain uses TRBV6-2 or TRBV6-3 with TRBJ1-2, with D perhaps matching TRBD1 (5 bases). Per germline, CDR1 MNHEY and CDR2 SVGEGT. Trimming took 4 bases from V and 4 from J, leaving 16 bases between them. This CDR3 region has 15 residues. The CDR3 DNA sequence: TGTGCCAGCAGTTCCAGGGCCTCTGAACCCTATGGCTACACCTTC. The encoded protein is CASSSRASEPYGYTF.

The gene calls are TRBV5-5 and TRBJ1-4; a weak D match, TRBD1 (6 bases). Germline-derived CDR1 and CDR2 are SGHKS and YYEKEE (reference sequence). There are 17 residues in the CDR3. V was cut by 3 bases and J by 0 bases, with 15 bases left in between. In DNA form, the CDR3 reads TGTGCCAGCAGCTATGGCAGGGGTTCTGCAACTAATGAAAAACTGTTTTTT. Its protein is CASSYGRGSATNEKLFF. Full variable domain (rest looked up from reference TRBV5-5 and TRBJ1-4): DAGVTQSPTHLIKTRGQQVTLRCSPISGHKSVSWYQQVLGQGPQFIFQYYEKEERGRGNFPDRFSARQFPNYSSELNVNALLLGDSALYLCASSYGRGSATNEKLFFGSGTQLSVL.

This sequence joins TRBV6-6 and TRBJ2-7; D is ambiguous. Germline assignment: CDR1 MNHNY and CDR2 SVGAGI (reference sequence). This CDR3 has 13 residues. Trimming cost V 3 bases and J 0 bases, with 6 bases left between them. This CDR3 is CASSYAGSYEQYF. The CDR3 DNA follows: TGTGCCAGCAGTTATGCAGGCTCCTACGAGCAGTACTTC.

The CDR3 nucleotides are TGTGCCACCAGTGATTCCGGAGGGGACAGGGGGAAGCAGTACTTC. Translation: CATSDSGGDRGKQYF. The rearrangement uses TRBV24-1 and TRBJ2-7; 11 bases match TRBD1. CDR1 and CDR2 (germline): KGHDR, SFDVKD. The CDR3 is 15 residues long. Trimming at V came to 2 bases and at J to 8 bases, leaving 7 bases not matched to a gene.

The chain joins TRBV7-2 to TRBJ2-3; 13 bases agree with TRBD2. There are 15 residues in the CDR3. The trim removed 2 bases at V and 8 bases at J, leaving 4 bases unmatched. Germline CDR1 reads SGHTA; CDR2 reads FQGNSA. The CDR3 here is CASSLSTSGGGTQYF. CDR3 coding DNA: TGTGCCAGCAGCTTATCAACTAGCGGGGGGGGTACGCAGTATTTT.

CDR3 in DNA: TGTGCCAGCAGTTCGACAGGGCAAGGACAGCCCCAGCATTTT. Translation: CASSSTGQGQPQHF. The chain links TRBV6-5 to TRBJ1-5; 7 bases map to TRBD1. The CDR3 has 14 residues. Germline V gives CDR1 MNHEY, CDR2 SVGAGI. J gave up 7 bases and V 4 bases, and 7 bases lay outside the gene matches.

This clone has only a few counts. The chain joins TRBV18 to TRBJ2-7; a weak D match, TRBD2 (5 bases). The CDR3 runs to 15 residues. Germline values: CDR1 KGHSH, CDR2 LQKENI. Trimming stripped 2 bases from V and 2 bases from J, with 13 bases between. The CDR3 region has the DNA TGTGCCAGCTCACCATCCTTGGACTCGACCTACGAGCAGTACTTC. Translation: CASSPSLDSTYEQYF.

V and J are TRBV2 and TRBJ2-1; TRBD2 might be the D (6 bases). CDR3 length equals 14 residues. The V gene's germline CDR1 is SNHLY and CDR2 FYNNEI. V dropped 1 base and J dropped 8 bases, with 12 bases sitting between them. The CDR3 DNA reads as TGTGCCAGCAGTGAAGGCGGGGCATCCGATGAGCAGTTCTTC. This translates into CASSEGGASDEQFF.

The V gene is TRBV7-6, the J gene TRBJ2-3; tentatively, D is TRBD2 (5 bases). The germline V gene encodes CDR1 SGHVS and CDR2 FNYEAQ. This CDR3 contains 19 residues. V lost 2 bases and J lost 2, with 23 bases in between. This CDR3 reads CASSLPSSGKDEPTDTQYF. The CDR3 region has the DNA TGTGCCAGCAGCTTACCTAGCTCTGGGAAAGACGAGCCCACAGATACGCAGTATTTT.

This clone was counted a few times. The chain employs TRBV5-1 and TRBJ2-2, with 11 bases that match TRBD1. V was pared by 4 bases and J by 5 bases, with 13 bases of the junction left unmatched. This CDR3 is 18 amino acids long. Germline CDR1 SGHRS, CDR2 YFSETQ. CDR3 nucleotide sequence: TGCGCCAGCAGCCCTGGACAGGGGGCTGGTGTATGGACCGGGGAGCTGTTTTTT. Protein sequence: CASSPGQGAGVWTGELFF.

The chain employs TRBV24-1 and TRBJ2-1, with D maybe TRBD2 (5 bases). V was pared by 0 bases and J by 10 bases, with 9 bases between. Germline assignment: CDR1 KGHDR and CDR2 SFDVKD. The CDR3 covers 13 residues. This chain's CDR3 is CATSDLSEEEQFF. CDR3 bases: TGTGCCACCAGTGATTTGTCGGAGGAGGAGCAGTTCTTC.

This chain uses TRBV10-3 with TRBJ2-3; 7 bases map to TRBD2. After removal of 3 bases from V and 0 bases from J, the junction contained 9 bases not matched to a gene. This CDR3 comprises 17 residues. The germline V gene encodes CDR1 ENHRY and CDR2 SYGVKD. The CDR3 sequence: CAISDRGRGQSTDTQYF. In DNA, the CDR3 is TGTGCCATCAGTGACCGAGGGAGGGGCCAAAGCACAGATACGCAGTATTTT.

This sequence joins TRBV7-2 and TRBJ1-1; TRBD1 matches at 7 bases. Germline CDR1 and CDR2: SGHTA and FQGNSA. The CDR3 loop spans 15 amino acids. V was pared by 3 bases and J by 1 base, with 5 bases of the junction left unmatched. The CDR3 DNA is TGTGCCAGCAGCTTTATGACAGGGTGGAACACTGAAGCTTTCTTT. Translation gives CASSFMTGWNTEAFF.